The 3 T cell receptor beta chains below were found in one sample sequenced in a study of preoperative IRX-2 immunotherapy in early breast cancer. Only in-frame clones appear in the TCRdb table, and some are missing; sequencing was by immunoSEQ multiplex PCR. The repertoire holds more than 20,000 clones, with roughly 74% as singletons. As for treatment: preoperative locoregional IRX-2 cytokine immunotherapy. The sample consisted of lymph node tissue, taken before IRX-2 immunotherapy. These receptors came from a human donor with breast cancer.

The chain uses TRBV6-8 and TRBJ1-6; 8 nucleotides align to TRBD1. CDR1 is MNHGY and CDR2 is SAAAGT in the germline V gene. With 5 bases clipped from V and 14 bases from J, the junction kept 8 bases outside the gene matches. CDR3 length: 13 residues. This CDR3 is CASSRTGKEALHF. CDR3 DNA: TGTGCCAGCAGTCGGACAGGGAAGGAGGCCCTCCACTTT.

The CDR3 bases are TGCGCCAGCAGCTTAGAGGGGAGCTCCTACGAGCAGTACTTC. Its protein is CASSLEGSSYEQYF. The chain uses TRBV5-1 and TRBJ2-7; D could derive from TRBD1 or TRBD2 (5 bases each). This CDR3 has 14 residues. The V end lost 2 bases, the J end lost 0 bases, and 9 bases lay between the germline ends. Germline CDR1 SGHRS, CDR2 YFSETQ.

V is TRBV7-5 and J is TRBJ1-1. TRBV7-5 is a documented pseudogene. This CDR3 contains 16 residues. The CDR3: CASSLRTLATNTEAFF. Here the CDR3 DNA reads TGTGCCAGCAGCTTGCGGACCCTAGCAACGAACACTGAAGCTTTCTTT.